This T cell receptor beta chain appears in the sequencing data of a study of Ad26.COV2.S vaccination and SARS-CoV-2 variants. About the study: By the intramuscular route, Ad26.COV2.S was given once, or twice 56 days apart.

This CDR3 is built from 13 residues. CDR1 is SGHKS and CDR2 is YYEKEE in the germline V gene (reference sequence). Trimming removed 2 bases from V and 4 bases from J, with 9 bases in between. Worth noting for this clone: The antigen remains unidentified.

Broader study findings: Possible underestimation of total T cell responses by the TCR breadth and depth analyses was noted. Vaccine recipients posted higher spike-specific TCR breadth than their placebo counterparts.

Regarding treatment: approximately 18 received Ad26.COV2.S at low or high dose, single or two shots; 5 received placebo; per-sample allocation not given. Sampling was performed 63 days after the first vaccine or placebo injection. In Boston, the donor was an adult between 18-55 years of age. Here immunoSEQ multiplex PCR was the method, and the copy in TCRdb shows in-frame clones only, minus some. The table lists about 370,000 clones, about 85% of them singletons. The rearrangement uses TRBV5-5 and TRBJ2-5; D gene unclear. The sequence derives from a person aged 18-60 years who received the Ad26.COV2.S COVID-19 vaccine or a placebo. The sample was peripheral blood, taken in a trial of Ad26.COV2.S vaccine versus placebo. The CDR3 coding sequence is TGTGCCAGCAGCTTTAATGGTCTAGAGACCCAGTACTTC. The encoded protein is CASSFNGLETQYF.